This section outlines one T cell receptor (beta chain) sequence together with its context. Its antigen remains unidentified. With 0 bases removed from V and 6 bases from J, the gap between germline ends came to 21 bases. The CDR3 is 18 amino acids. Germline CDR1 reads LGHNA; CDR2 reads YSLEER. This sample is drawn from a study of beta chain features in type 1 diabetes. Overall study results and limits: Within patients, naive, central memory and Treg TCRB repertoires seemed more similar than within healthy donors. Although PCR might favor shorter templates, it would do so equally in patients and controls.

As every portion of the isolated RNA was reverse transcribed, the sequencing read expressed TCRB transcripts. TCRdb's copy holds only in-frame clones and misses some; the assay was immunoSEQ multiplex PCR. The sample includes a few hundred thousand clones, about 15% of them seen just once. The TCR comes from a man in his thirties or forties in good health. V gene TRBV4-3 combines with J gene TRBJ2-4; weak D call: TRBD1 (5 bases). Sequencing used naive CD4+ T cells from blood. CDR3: CASSQDPQDTTPLNIQYF. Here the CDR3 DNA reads TGCGCCAGCAGCCAAGATCCTCAGGACACCACACCCTTAAACATTCAGTACTTC.